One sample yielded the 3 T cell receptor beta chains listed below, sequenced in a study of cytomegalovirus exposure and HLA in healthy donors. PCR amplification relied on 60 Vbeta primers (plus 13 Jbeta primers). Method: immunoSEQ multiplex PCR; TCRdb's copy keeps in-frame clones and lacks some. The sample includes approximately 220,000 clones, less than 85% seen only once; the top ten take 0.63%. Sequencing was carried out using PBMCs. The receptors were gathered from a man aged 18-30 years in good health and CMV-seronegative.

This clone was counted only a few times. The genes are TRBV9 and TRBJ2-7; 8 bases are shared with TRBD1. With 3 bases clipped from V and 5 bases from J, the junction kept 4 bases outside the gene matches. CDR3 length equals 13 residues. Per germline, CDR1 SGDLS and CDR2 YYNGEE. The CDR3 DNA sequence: TGTGCCAGCAGCGACGCACAGGGGGACGAGCAGTACTTC. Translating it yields CASSDAQGDEQYF.

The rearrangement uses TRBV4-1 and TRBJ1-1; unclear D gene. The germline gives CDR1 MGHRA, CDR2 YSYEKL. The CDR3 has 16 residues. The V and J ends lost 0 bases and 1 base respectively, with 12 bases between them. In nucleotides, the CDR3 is TGCGCCAGCAGCCAAGATAATAGCGGACGGAACACTGAAGCTTTCTTT. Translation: CASSQDNSGRNTEAFF.

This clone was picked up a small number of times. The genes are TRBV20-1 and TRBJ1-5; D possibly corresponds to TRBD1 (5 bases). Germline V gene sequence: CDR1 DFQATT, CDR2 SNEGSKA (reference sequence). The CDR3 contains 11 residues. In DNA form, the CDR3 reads TGCAGGGGGGGGAGCAATCAGCCCCAGCATTTT. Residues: CRGGSNQPQHF.